What follows is one TCR beta chain and its context. Its antigen is unknown. Treg sorting used a CD4+CD25+CD127-/low gate. Study-level findings and limits: Tumor-infiltrating Treg TCR alpha and beta sequences overlapped most with tumor naive CD4+ T cells, then blood naive. The TCR gene usage of tumor memory CD4+ T cells clustered together with blood and lymph node memory CD4+ cells and with lymph node naive CD4+ cells.

This CDR3 contains 14 residues. CDR1 and CDR2 from the germline V gene are MNHEY and SVGAGI. V was clipped by 6 bases and J by 0 bases, with 9 bases between them. Semi-nested PCR with Nested Universal Primer A followed constant-region reverse priming of full-length variable regions. TCRdb itself ran the 5' RACE reads through MiXCR, one entry per CDR3 protein. The data contain about 32,000 distinct CDR3 sequences, 25% to 30% of them singletons. The specimen sequenced was tumor-infiltrating Tregs sorted from the breast tumor. This receptor was obtained from a female donor with breast cancer. V and J are TRBV6-5 and TRBJ1-3, with D unclear. This CDR3 reads CASRGSNSGNTIYF. The CDR3 nucleotides read TGTGCCAGCAGGGGGTCCAACTCTGGAAACACCATATATTTT.